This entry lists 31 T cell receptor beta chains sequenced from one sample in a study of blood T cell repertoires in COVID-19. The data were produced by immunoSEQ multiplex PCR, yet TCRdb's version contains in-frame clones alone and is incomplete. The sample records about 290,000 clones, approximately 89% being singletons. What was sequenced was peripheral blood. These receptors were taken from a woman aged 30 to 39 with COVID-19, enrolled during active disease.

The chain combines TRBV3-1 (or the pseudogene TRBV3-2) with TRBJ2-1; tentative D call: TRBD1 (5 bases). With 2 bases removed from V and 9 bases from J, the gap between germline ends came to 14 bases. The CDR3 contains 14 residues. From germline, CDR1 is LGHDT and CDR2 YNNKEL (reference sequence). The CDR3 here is CASSQFLGPGEQFF. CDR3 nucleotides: TGTGCCAGCAGCCAATTTCTGGGGCCCGGTGAGCAGTTCTTC.

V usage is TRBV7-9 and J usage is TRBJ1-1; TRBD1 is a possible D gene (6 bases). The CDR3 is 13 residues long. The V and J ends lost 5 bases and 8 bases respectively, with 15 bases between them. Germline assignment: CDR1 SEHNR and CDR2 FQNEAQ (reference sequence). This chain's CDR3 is CASSPGGGTEAFF. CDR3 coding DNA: TGTGCCAGCAGCCCCGGTGGGGGCACAGAAGCTTTCTTT.

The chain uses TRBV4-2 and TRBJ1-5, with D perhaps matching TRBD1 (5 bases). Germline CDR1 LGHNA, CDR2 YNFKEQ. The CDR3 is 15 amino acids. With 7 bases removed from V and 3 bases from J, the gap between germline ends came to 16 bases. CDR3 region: CASTPTVDNNQPQHF. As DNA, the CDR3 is TGTGCCAGCACACCTACAGTGGACAACAATCAGCCCCAGCATTTT.

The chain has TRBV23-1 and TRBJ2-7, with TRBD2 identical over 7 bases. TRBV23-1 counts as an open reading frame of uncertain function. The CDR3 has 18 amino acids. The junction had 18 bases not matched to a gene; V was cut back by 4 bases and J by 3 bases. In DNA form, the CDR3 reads TGCGCCAGCAGTCCCCCCCATCCTCTAGCGGAGGTGGGCTACGAGCAGTACTTC. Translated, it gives CASSPPHPLAEVGYEQYF.

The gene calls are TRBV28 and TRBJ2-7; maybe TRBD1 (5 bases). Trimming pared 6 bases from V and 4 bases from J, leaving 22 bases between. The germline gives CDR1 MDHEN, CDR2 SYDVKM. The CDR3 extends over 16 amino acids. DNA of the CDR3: TGTGCCAGCAGACGATCTACAGGCACTCGGGTGTACGAGCAGTACTTC. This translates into CASRRSTGTRVYEQYF.

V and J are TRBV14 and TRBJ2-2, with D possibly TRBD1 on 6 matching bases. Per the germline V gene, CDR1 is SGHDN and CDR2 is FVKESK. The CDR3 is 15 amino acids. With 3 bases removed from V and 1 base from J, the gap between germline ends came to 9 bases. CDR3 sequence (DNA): TGTGCCAGCAGCCACCCGGGACAGAACACCGGGGAGCTGTTTTTT. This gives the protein CASSHPGQNTGELFF.

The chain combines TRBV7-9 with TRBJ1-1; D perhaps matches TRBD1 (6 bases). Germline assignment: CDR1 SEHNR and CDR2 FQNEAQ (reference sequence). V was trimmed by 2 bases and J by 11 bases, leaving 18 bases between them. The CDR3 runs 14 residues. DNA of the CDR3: TGTGCCAGCAGCTTAATGACAGGTCAGGATTACGCTTTCTTT. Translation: CASSLMTGQDYAFF.

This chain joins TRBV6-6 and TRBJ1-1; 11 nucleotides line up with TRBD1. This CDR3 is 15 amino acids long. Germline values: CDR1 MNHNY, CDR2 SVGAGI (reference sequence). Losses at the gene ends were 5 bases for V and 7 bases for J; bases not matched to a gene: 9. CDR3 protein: CASSRTGQGAYEAFF. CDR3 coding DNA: TGTGCCAGCAGTCGGACAGGACAGGGGGCCTATGAAGCTTTCTTT.

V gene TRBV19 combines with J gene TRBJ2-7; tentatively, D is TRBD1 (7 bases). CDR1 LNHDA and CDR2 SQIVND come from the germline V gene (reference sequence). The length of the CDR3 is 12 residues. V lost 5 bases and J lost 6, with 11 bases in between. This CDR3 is CASSLQGGEQYF. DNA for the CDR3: TGTGCCAGTAGTCTCCAGGGGGGCGAGCAGTACTTC.

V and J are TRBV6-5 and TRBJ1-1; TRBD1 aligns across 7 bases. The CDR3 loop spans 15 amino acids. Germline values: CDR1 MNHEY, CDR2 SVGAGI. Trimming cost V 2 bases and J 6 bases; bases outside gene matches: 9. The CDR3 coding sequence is TGTGCCAGCAGTTACCCGAAGGGACAGCAATCTGAAGCTTTCTTT. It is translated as CASSYPKGQQSEAFF.

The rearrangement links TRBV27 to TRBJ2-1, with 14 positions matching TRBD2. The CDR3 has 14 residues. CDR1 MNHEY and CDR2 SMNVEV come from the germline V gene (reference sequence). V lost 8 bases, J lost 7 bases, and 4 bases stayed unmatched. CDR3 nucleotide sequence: TGTGCCAGCCGACTAGCGGGGGGGGGAAATGAGCAGTTCTTC. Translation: CASRLAGGGNEQFF.

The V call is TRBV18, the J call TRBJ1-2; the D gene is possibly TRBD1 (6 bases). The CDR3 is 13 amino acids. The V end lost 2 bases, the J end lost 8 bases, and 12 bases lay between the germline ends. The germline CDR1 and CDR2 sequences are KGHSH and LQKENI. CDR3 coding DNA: TGTGCCAGCTCACCATCCAGGGGAGAAGGCTACACCTTC. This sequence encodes CASSPSRGEGYTF. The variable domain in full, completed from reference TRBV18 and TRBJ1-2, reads NAGVMQNPRHLVRRRGQEARLRCSPMKGHSHVYWYRQLPEEGLKFMVYLQKENIIDESGMPKERFSAEFPKEGPSILRIQQVVRGDSAAYFCASSPSRGEGYTFGSGTRLTVV.

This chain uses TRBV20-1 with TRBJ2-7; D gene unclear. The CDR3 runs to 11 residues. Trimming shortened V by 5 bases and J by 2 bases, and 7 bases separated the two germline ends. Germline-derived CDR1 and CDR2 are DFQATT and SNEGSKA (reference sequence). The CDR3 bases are TGCAGTGCTCACCAGGCCTACGAGCAGTACTTC. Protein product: CSAHQAYEQYF.

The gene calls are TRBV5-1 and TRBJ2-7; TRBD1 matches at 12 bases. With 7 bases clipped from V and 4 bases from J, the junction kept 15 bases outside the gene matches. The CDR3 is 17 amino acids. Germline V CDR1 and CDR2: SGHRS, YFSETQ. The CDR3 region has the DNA TGCGCCAGCTCATCGGCGGTTCCGGGACAGGGGGCATACGAGCAGTACTTC. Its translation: CASSSAVPGQGAYEQYF.

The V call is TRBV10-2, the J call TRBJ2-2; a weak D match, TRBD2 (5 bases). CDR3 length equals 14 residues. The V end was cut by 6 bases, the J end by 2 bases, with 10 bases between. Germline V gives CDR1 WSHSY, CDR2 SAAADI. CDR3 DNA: TGCGCCAGCAGCGGACTTCCCAACACCGGGGAGCTGTTTTTT. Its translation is CASSGLPNTGELFF.

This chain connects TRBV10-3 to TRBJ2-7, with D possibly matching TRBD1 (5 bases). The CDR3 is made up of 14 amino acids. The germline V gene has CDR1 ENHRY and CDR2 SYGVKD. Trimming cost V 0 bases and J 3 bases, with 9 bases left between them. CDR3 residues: CAISESTGRYEQYF. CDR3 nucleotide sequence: TGTGCCATCAGTGAGTCAACAGGCCGCTACGAGCAGTACTTC.

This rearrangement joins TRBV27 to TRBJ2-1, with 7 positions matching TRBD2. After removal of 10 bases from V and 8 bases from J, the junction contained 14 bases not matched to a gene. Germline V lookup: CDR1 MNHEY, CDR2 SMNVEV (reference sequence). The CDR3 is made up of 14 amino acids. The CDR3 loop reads CAIATSSYVDEQFF. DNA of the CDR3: TGTGCCATTGCGACTAGCAGCTATGTGGATGAGCAGTTCTTC.

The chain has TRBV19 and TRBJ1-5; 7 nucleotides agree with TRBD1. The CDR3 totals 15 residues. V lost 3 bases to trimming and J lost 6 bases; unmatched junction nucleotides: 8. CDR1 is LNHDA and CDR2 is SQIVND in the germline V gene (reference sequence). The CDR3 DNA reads TGTGCCAGTAGTATTCCCGCAGGGGGAAGTCAGCCCCAGCATTTT. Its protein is CASSIPAGGSQPQHF.

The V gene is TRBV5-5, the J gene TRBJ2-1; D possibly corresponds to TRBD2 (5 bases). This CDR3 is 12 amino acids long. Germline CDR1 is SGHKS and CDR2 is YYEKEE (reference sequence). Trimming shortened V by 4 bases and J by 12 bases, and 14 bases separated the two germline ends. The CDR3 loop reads CASSRREMAQFF. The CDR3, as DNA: TGTGCCAGCAGCCGAAGGGAGATGGCGCAGTTCTTC. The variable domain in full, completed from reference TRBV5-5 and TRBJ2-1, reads DAGVTQSPTHLIKTRGQQVTLRCSPISGHKSVSWYQQVLGQGPQFIFQYYEKEERGRGNFPDRFSARQFPNYSSELNVNALLLGDSALYLCASSRREMAQFFGPGTRLTVL.

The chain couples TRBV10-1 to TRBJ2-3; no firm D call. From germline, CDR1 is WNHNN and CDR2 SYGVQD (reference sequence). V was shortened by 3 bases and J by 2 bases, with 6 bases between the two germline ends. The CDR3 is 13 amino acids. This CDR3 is CASSDELTDTQYF. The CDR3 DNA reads TGCGCCAGCAGTGATGAACTCACAGATACGCAGTATTTT.

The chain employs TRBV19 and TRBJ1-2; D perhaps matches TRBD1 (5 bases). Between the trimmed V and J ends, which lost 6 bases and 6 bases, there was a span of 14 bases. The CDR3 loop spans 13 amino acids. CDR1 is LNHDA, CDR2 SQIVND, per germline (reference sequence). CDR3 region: CASRTRASNGYTF. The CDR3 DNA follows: TGTGCCAGTAGAACCAGGGCCTCTAATGGCTACACCTTC.

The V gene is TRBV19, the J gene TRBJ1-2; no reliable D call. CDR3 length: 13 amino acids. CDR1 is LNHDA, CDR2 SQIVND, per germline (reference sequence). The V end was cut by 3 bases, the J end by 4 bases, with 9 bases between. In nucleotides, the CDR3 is TGTGCCAGTAGTATTATGAACTTCTATGGCTACACCTTC. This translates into CASSIMNFYGYTF.

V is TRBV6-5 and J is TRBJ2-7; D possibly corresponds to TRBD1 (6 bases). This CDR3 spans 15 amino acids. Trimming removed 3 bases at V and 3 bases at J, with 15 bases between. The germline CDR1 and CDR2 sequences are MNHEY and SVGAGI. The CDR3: CASSYTPTGIYEQYF. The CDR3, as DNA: TGTGCCAGCAGTTATACGCCAACAGGGATCTACGAGCAGTACTTC.

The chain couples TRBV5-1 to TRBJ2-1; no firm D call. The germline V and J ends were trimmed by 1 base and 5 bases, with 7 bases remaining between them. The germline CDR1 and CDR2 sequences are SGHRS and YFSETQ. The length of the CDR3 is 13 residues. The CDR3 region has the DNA TGCGCCAGCAGCTTGTCCCTAAACAATGAGCAGTTCTTC. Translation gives CASSLSLNNEQFF.

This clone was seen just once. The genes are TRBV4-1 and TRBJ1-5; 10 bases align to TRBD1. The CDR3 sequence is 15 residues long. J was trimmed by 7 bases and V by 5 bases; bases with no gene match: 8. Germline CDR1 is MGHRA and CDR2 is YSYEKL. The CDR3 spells CASSSGTGVLQPQHF. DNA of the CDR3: TGCGCCAGCAGCTCCGGGACAGGGGTTCTACAGCCCCAGCATTTT.

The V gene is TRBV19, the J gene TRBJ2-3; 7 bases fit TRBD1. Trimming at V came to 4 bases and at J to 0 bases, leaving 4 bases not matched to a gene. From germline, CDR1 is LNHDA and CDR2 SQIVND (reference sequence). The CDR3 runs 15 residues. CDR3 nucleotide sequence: TGTGCCAGTAGTACAGGACAGGTTAGCACAGATACGCAGTATTTT. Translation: CASSTGQVSTDTQYF.

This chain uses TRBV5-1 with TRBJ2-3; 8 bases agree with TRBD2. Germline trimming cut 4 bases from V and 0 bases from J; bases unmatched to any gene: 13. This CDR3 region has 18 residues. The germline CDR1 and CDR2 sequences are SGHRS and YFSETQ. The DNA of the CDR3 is TGCGCCAGCAGCCCTGGACCGTCTCCTAGCGGGAGCACAGATACGCAGTATTTT. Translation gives CASSPGPSPSGSTDTQYF.

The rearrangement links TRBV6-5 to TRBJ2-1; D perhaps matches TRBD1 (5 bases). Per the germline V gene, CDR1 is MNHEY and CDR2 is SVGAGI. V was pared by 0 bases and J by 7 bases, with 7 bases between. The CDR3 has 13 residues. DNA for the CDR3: TGTGCCAGCAGTTACTCTGCAGGGAATGAGCAGTTCTTC. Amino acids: CASSYSAGNEQFF.

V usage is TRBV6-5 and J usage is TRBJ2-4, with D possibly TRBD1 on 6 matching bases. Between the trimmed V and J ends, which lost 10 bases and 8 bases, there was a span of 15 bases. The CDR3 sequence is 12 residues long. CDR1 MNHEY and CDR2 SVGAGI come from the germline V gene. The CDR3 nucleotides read TGTGCCACCATCGGGACAAAGGACATTCAGTACTTC. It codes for CATIGTKDIQYF.

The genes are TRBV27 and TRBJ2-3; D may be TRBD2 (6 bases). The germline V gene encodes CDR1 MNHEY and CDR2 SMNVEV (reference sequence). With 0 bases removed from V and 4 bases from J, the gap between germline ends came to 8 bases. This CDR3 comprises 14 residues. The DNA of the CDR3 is TGTGCCAGCAGTTTATCGGGCGGGGCAGATACGCAGTATTTT. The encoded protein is CASSLSGGADTQYF.

CDR3 residues: CASSGGYIYNEQFF. CDR3 bases: TGTGCTAGTAGCGGGGGGTACATCTACAATGAGCAGTTCTTC. The chain joins TRBV12-5 to TRBJ2-1; 9 positions agree with TRBD2. Germline V gene data show CDR1 as LGHNT and CDR2 as FRNRAP. This CDR3 has 14 residues. V lost 8 bases and J lost 3; bases outside the gene matches: 5.